A single TCR beta chain is shown here with its context. Its antigen remains unknown. These data originate in a study of response to subunit inactivated influenza vaccine. General observations from the study: The study's authors posited that every seasonal influenza vaccination enlists few new T cells.

The germline CDR1 and CDR2 sequences are LGHNA and YSLEER. CDR3 length: 14 residues. Trimming pared 2 bases from V and 4 bases from J, leaving 11 bases between. TCRdb itself ran the RT-PCR reads through MiXCR, one entry per CDR3 protein. The sample includes fewer than 600,000 distinct CDR3 sequences, approximately 7.3% of them seen just once. This specimen was PBMCs from blood, taken 23 to 25 months after vaccination. The chain links TRBV4-3 to TRBJ1-1; possibly TRBD1 for D (5 bases). The origin of this receptor is a man between 50 and 69 years old who received an inactivated influenza vaccine. Here the CDR3 reads CASSQKGLGTEAFF. Here the CDR3 DNA reads TGCGCCAGCAGCCAAAAGGGGCTTGGCACTGAAGCTTTCTTT.